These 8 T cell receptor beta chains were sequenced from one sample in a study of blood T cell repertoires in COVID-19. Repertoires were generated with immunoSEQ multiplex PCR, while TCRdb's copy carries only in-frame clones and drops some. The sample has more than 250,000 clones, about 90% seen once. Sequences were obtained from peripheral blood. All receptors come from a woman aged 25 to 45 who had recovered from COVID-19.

The DNA of the CDR3 is TGCGCCAGCAGCCAAGACTCCAGGTGGGGGGATGAAAAACTGTTTTTT. As protein: CASSQDSRWGDEKLFF. J is TRBJ1-4 and V is TRBV4-1; the D gene is possibly TRBD1 (5 bases). V lost 0 bases and J 6 bases, leaving 14 bases between the germline ends. The CDR3 consists of 16 residues. In germline, CDR1 is MGHRA, CDR2 YSYEKL.

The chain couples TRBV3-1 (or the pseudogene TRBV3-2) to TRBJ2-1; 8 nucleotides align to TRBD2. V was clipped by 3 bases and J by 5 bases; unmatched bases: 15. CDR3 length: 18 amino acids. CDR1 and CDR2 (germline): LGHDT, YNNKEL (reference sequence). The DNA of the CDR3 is TGTGCCAGCAGCCACTTCCTAGGAGGACTAGCAGGTGACAATGAGCAGTTCTTC. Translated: CASSHFLGGLAGDNEQFF.

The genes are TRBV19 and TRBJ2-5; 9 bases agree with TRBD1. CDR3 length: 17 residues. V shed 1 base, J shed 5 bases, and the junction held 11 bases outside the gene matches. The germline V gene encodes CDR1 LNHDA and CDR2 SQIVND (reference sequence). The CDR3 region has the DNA TGTGCCAGTAGTATAGTGCCGGGACAGGGCCCCCAGGAGACCCAGTACTTC. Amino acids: CASSIVPGQGPQETQYF.

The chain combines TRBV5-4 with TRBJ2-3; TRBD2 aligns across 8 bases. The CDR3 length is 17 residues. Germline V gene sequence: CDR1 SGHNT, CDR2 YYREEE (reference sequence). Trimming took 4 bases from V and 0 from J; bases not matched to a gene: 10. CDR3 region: CASSRWGLAGSTDTQYF. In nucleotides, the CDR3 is TGTGCCAGCAGCCGTTGGGGTCTAGCGGGTAGCACAGATACGCAGTATTTT. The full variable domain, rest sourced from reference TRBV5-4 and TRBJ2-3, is ETGVTQSPTHLIKTRGQQVTLRCSSQSGHNTVSWYQQALGQGPQFIFQYYREEENGRGNFPPRFSGLQFPNYSSELNVNALELDDSALYLCASSRWGLAGSTDTQYFGPGTRLTVL.

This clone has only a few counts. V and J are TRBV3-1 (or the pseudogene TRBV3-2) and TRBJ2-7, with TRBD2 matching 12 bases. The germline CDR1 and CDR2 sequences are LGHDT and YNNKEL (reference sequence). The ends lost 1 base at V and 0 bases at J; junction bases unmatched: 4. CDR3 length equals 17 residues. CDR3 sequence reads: CASSQVLTSGGSYEQYF. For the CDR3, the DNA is TGTGCCAGCAGCCAAGTTTTGACTAGCGGGGGCTCCTACGAGCAGTACTTC.

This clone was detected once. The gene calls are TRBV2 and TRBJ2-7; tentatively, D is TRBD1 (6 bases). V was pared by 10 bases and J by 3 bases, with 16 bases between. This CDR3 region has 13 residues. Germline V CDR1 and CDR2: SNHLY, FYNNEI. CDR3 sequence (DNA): TGTGCCACCCGACAGGAAAGTCTCTACGAGCAGTACTTC. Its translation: CATRQESLYEQYF. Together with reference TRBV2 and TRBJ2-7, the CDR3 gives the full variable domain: EPEVTQTPSHQVTQMGQEVILRCVPISNHLYFYWYRQILGQKVEFLVSFYNNEISEKSEIFDDQFSVERPDGSNFTLKIRSTKLEDSAMYFCATRQESLYEQYFGPGTRLTVT.

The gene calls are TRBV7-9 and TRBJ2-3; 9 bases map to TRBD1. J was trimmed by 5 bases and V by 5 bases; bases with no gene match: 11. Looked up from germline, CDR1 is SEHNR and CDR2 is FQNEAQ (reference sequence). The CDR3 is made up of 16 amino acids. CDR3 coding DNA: TGTGCCAGCAGCCTAACAGGGGGCTGGATTGTAGATACGCAGTATTTT. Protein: CASSLTGGWIVDTQYF.

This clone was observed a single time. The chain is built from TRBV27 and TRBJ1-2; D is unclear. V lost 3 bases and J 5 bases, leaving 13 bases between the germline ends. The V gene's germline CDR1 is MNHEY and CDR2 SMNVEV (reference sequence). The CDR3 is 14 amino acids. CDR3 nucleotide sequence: TGTGCCAGCAGTTTTGGGCCCATTAAGTATGGCTACACCTTC. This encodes CASSFGPIKYGYTF.